The 25 T cell receptor beta chains in this list originate from one sample, sequenced in a study of T cell changes during pregnancy in multiple sclerosis. Method: immunoSEQ multiplex PCR; TCRdb's copy keeps in-frame clones and lacks some. This table has approximately 46,000 clones, approximately 90% appearing once. The sample in question was CD4+ T cells from peripheral blood mononuclear cells, obtained after pregnancy. These receptors all come from a female donor with multiple sclerosis, enrolled in a pregnancy study.

This clone was found once. The chain employs TRBV7-8 and TRBJ1-5; D not certain. Trimming stripped 5 bases from V and 0 bases from J, with 20 bases between. The CDR3 is made up of 18 amino acids. From germline, CDR1 is SGHVS and CDR2 FQNEAQ. DNA for the CDR3: TGTGCCAGCAGCACGACTGCCACACTACTCCATAGCAATCAGCCCCAGCATTTT. Translating gives CASSTTATLLHSNQPQHF.

A single count supports this clone. This chain joins TRBV4-1 and TRBJ1-1; perhaps TRBD1 as D (6 bases). Germline assignment: CDR1 MGHRA and CDR2 YSYEKL. The CDR3 runs 15 residues. V was clipped by 2 bases and J by 1 base, with 11 bases between them. CDR3 region: CASSQPTGKNTEAFF. CDR3 coding DNA: TGCGCCAGCAGCCAACCAACAGGGAAGAACACTGAAGCTTTCTTT.

The gene calls are TRBV19 and TRBJ2-1; 11 nucleotides line up with TRBD2. The J segment lost 8 bases and the V segment lost 3 bases, leaving 12 bases of the junction unmatched. From germline, CDR1 is LNHDA and CDR2 SQIVND (reference sequence). The CDR3 length is 17 residues. In DNA form, the CDR3 reads TGTGCCAGTAGTATTGGATTAGCGGGAGGGCGGGTCCATGAGCAGTTCTTC. It encodes CASSIGLAGGRVHEQFF.

The V call is TRBV29-1, the J call TRBJ1-1, with a possible D match to TRBD1 (5 bases). The CDR3 covers 15 residues. In germline, CDR1 is SQVTM, CDR2 ANQGSEA. V dropped 4 bases and J dropped 0 bases, with 15 bases sitting between them. The CDR3 is CSVGLRQKLNTEAFF. CDR3 DNA: TGCAGCGTTGGTTTGAGACAGAAATTGAACACTGAAGCTTTCTTT.

The chain is built from TRBV5-4 and TRBJ2-1, with 11 bases aligning to TRBD2. V shed 2 bases and J 4 bases; nucleotides not matched to a gene: 2. Germline lookup yields CDR1 SGHNT and CDR2 YYREEE (reference sequence). This CDR3 comprises 15 residues. The CDR3 DNA reads as TGTGCCAGCAGCTTAGGGACTAGCGGATACAATGAGCAGTTCTTC. Translating it yields CASSLGTSGYNEQFF.

The J gene is TRBJ1-3, the V gene TRBV18; maybe TRBD1 (5 bases). The ends were cut back, 4 bases at V and 1 base at J, with 8 bases in the middle. The CDR3 length is 14 residues. Germline V CDR1 and CDR2: KGHSH, LQKENI. DNA of the CDR3: TGTGCCAGCTCACGCCAGGGTTCTGGAAACACCATATATTTT. Its translation is CASSRQGSGNTIYF.

The chain has TRBV5-1 and TRBJ2-4, with TRBD1 as a possible D gene (7 bases). The V end was cut by 0 bases, the J end by 7 bases, with 20 bases between. CDR3 length: 17 amino acids. Germline CDR1 is SGHRS and CDR2 is YFSETQ. CDR3 protein: CASSLEGAGRSGNIQYF. The CDR3 region has the DNA TGCGCCAGCAGCTTGGAGGGGGCGGGGAGGTCGGGCAACATTCAGTACTTC.

The chain has TRBV6-1 and TRBJ1-5; D is unresolved. Germline CDR1 reads MNHNS; CDR2 reads SASEGT. V lost 8 bases and J 16 bases, leaving 21 bases between the germline ends. This CDR3 is built from 12 residues. CDR3 DNA: TGTGCCAGCTGGGAGGGTCCCGGACCGGTACATTTT. Residues: CASWEGPGPVHF.

The CDR3 region has the DNA TGTGCCAGCTCACTTACAGGTCTCGATGAGCAGTTCTTC. As protein: CASSLTGLDEQFF. The V gene is TRBV18, the J gene TRBJ2-1; D possibly corresponds to TRBD1 (5 bases). V shed 4 bases and J shed 8 bases, with 12 bases lying between them. Germline CDR1 reads KGHSH; CDR2 reads LQKENI. The CDR3 has 13 residues.

The chain links TRBV5-1 to TRBJ1-4; 7 bases are a match to TRBD1. The V and J ends lost 2 bases and 5 bases, in that order; junction bases with no gene match: 6. CDR1 and CDR2 from the germline V gene are SGHRS and YFSETQ. The CDR3 consists of 15 residues. CDR3 DNA sequence: TGCGCCAGCAGCTTATCGGGACAGCTCAATGAAAAACTGTTTTTT. Encoded protein: CASSLSGQLNEKLFF.

V gene TRBV11-2 combines with J gene TRBJ1-1; D not certain. The V gene's germline CDR1 is SGHAT and CDR2 FQNNGV. The CDR3 is 12 residues long. V was cut by 7 bases and J by 0 bases, with 6 bases left in between. The CDR3 bases are TGTGCCAGCATCGGGGTGAACACTGAAGCTTTCTTT. This encodes CASIGVNTEAFF.

This chain links TRBV9 with TRBJ1-1; 7 bases map to TRBD1. Per the germline V gene, CDR1 is SGDLS and CDR2 is YYNGEE. The V segment lost 3 bases and the J segment 0 bases; nucleotides outside the gene matches: 5. This CDR3 is 15 amino acids long. For the CDR3, the DNA is TGTGCCAGCAGCGCCCGGGGGACAGTGAACACTGAAGCTTTCTTT. Residues: CASSARGTVNTEAFF.

There are a few counts of this clone. The chain joins TRBV28 to TRBJ1-5; no firm D call. This CDR3 spans 16 amino acids. V shed 2 bases and J shed 2 bases, with 13 bases lying between them. Germline-derived CDR1 and CDR2 are MDHEN and SYDVKM. In nucleotides, the CDR3 is TGTGCCAGCAGTTTAGTCTTAGCTTCGGGCAATCAGCCCCAGCATTTT. Translating gives CASSLVLASGNQPQHF.

The chain joins TRBV19 to TRBJ1-5; D is unresolved. In germline, CDR1 is LNHDA, CDR2 SQIVND (reference sequence). Trimming cost V 3 bases and J 0 bases, with 15 bases left between them. The CDR3 runs 17 residues. CDR3 sequence reads: CASSIPSLLNSNQPQHF. CDR3 nucleotide sequence: TGTGCCAGTAGTATCCCGTCACTATTGAATAGCAATCAGCCCCAGCATTTT.

V and J are TRBV11-2 and TRBJ2-6, with 7 bases matching TRBD1. The germline gives CDR1 SGHAT, CDR2 FQNNGV. The CDR3 has 17 residues. Trimming removed 6 bases from V and 4 bases from J; junction bases left unmatched: 12. The CDR3 spells CASRAQGEPKGANVLTF. DNA of the CDR3: TGTGCCAGCAGGGCCCAGGGGGAGCCTAAGGGGGCCAACGTCCTGACTTTC.

V gene TRBV6-6 combines with J gene TRBJ1-1; D possibly corresponds to TRBD1 (6 bases). There are 15 residues in the CDR3. Germline-derived CDR1 and CDR2 are MNHNY and SVGAGI (reference sequence). V shed 5 bases and J shed 1 base, with 14 bases lying between them. This CDR3 reads CASSPSRGWNTEAFF. For the CDR3, the DNA is TGTGCCAGCAGTCCATCCAGGGGCTGGAACACTGAAGCTTTCTTT.

The chain couples TRBV30 to TRBJ2-3, with D perhaps matching TRBD2 (6 bases). The CDR3 runs to 15 residues. V lost 8 bases, J lost 0 bases, and 18 bases lay in between. The germline CDR1 and CDR2 sequences are GTSNPN and SVGIG (reference sequence). CDR3 DNA: TGTGCCGGCCGCTCAGCGGGCCGGAGCACAGATACGCAGTATTTT. Translating gives CAGRSAGRSTDTQYF.

This clone has just a few counts. The chain links TRBV7-3 to TRBJ2-1; 8 bases line up with TRBD2. Germline-derived CDR1 and CDR2 are SGHTA and FQGTGA. This CDR3 spans 16 amino acids. V shed 5 bases and J 6 bases; nucleotides not matched to a gene: 12. CDR3 nucleotides: TGTGCCAGCAGCCCCCCAAGCGGGAGACGGAGCAATGAGCAGTTCTTC. Translating it yields CASSPPSGRRSNEQFF.

This clone was counted a few times. The chain joins TRBV6-4 to TRBJ2-1, with 12 bases lining up with TRBD2. This CDR3 contains 16 residues. Unmatched junction bases numbered 14, after V lost 9 bases and J lost 8 bases. Germline V gives CDR1 MRHNA, CDR2 SNTAGT. CDR3 sequence (DNA): TGTGCCAGGGGGACTAGCGGGTTAAATCCTTACTATGAGCAGTTCTTC. This codes for CARGTSGLNPYYEQFF.

The chain couples TRBV6-6 to TRBJ1-5; 8 positions agree with TRBD1. CDR1 and CDR2 from the germline V gene are MNHNY and SVGAGI (reference sequence). V shed 4 bases and J 2 bases; nucleotides not matched to a gene: 4. This CDR3 has 15 amino acids. CDR3: CASSSTGDRNQPQHF. As DNA, the CDR3 is TGTGCCAGCAGTTCGACAGGGGATCGCAATCAGCCCCAGCATTTT.

The chain is built from TRBV18 and TRBJ2-1; 9 bases align to TRBD1. Germline V gene data show CDR1 as KGHSH and CDR2 as LQKENI. V shed 4 bases, J shed 8 bases, and the junction held 6 bases outside the gene matches. CDR3 length: 14 residues. The CDR3 spells CASSLRQGVDEQFF. The CDR3 bases are TGTGCCAGCTCACTTCGACAGGGGGTGGATGAGCAGTTCTTC.

The CDR3 loop reads CASSIGQGSTVQYF. The CDR3 nucleotides read TGTGCCAGTAGTATCGGTCAGGGTTCGACGGTGCAGTACTTC. The chain employs TRBV19 and TRBJ2-7; TRBD1 is a possible D gene (5 bases). The CDR3 loop spans 14 amino acids. Deletions cut 3 bases from V and 9 bases from J, with 18 bases between. Germline V CDR1 and CDR2: LNHDA, SQIVND (reference sequence).

The chain recombines TRBV5-4 with TRBJ2-5; possibly TRBD1 for D (6 bases). V was trimmed by 1 base and J by 5 bases, leaving 9 bases between them. In germline, CDR1 is SGHNT, CDR2 YYREEE (reference sequence). CDR3 length: 13 amino acids. CDR3 sequence: CASSLMQGETQYF. Written as DNA, the CDR3 is TGTGCCAGCAGCTTGATGCAGGGGGAGACCCAGTACTTC.

This clone showed up just once. J is TRBJ2-5 and V is TRBV6-6, with TRBD2 matching over 7 bases. Judging by the DNA end, TRBJ2-7 fits better; the J call may be wrong. Looked up from germline, CDR1 is MNHNY and CDR2 is SVGAGI (reference sequence). This CDR3 comprises 13 residues. In DNA, the CDR3 is TGTGCCAGCAAGGACGGGAGGCTGAACGAGCAGTACTTC. This gives the protein CASKDGRLNEQYF.

The genes are TRBV2 and TRBJ2-3; a weak D match, TRBD2 (5 bases). The V end was cut by 5 bases, the J end by 11 bases, with 8 bases between. CDR3 length: 10 residues. Germline V gives CDR1 SNHLY, CDR2 FYNNEI. The chain's CDR3 is CASSRGRQYF. In DNA, the CDR3 is TGTGCCAGCAGTAGAGGGAGGCAGTATTTT.